This T cell receptor beta chain came from a study of T cell changes during pregnancy in multiple sclerosis. This clone has a handful of counts. Per the germline V gene, CDR1 is SGHTA and CDR2 is FQGTGA. Trimming removed 2 bases from V and 4 bases from J; junction bases left unmatched: 3. CDR3 size: 15 residues. Assay used: immunoSEQ multiplex PCR; TCRdb lists only in-frame clones, some missing. The table records 45,000 to 50,000 clones, approximately 94% of them present only once. The TCR sequence derives from a female donor with multiple sclerosis, enrolled in a pregnancy study. The sample here was CD8+ T cells from peripheral blood mononuclear cells, taken in the first trimester of pregnancy. The chain couples TRBV7-3 to TRBJ2-1, with 9 bases matching TRBD2. This CDR3 reads CASSLELAGYNEQFF. The CDR3 DNA follows: TGTGCCAGCAGCTTAGAGCTAGCGGGATACAATGAGCAGTTCTTC.